This T cell receptor beta chain came from a study of CD8 T cells in Susac syndrome. Study background: Active disease was present in about 6 of the sequenced Susac syndrome patients, whereas roughly 8 of them were in remission. Overall study findings and caveats: The CD4+ T cell repertoires in Susac syndrome were not clonally expanded.

Sequencing of TCR beta, carried out with a high-throughput approach, was applied to CD8+ and CD4+ T cells from the blood. Worth noting for this clonotype: Its target is unknown.

Random hexamers were used to reverse transcribe an amount of roughly 0.45 to 1 ug RNA. A single record per CDR3 protein comes from TCRdb applying MiXCR to the immunoSEQ multiplex PCR reads. Of roughly 150,000 distinct CDR3 sequences in the sample, approximately 96% were seen once. The receptor's source is a human donor with Susac syndrome. The sample was CD4+ T cells from PBMCs.

The DNA of the CDR3 is TGTGCCAGCTCACCACGTCAGGATTCACCCCTCCACTTT. It yields the protein CASSPRQDSPLHF. The rearrangement uses TRBV18 and TRBJ1-6, with D unclear. This CDR3 spans 13 amino acids. From germline, CDR1 is KGHSH and CDR2 LQKENI. Trimming pared 1 base from V and 8 bases from J, leaving 6 bases between. Full variable domain (outside the CDR3, taken from reference TRBV18 and TRBJ1-6): NAGVMQNPRHLVRRRGQEARLRCSPMKGHSHVYWYRQLPEEGLKFMVYLQKENIIDESGMPKERFSAEFPKEGPSILRIQQVVRGDSAAYFCASSPRQDSPLHFGNGTRLTVT.